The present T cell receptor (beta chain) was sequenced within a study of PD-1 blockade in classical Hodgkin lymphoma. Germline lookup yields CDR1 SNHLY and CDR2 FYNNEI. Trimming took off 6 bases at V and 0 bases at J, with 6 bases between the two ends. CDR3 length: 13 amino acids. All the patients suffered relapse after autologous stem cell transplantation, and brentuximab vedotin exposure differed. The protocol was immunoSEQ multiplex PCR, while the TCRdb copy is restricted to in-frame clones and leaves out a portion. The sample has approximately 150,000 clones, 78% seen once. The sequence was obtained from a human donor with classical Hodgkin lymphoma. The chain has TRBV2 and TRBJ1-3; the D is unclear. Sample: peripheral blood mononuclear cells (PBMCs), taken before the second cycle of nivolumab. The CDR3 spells CASRRYSGNTIYF. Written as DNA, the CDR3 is TGTGCCAGCAGGAGGTACTCTGGAAACACCATATATTTT.